The text below deals with one T cell receptor beta chain. The sample belongs to a study of blood T cell repertoires in COVID-19. This CDR3 has 13 residues. V was clipped by 2 bases and J by 4 bases, with 8 bases between them. Per germline, CDR1 GTSNPN and CDR2 SVGIG (reference sequence). Assay: immunoSEQ multiplex PCR; the TCRdb copy retains only in-frame clones and omits some. The repertoire holds some 140,000 clones, with about 88% as singletons. The TCR comes from a woman of 80 years or more with acute or convalescent COVID-19. Material: peripheral blood. J is TRBJ1-4 and V is TRBV30, with D maybe TRBD1 (6 bases). The CDR3 DNA is TGTGCCTGGAGTACAGGGTATAATGAAAAACTGTTTTTT. This codes for CAWSTGYNEKLFF.